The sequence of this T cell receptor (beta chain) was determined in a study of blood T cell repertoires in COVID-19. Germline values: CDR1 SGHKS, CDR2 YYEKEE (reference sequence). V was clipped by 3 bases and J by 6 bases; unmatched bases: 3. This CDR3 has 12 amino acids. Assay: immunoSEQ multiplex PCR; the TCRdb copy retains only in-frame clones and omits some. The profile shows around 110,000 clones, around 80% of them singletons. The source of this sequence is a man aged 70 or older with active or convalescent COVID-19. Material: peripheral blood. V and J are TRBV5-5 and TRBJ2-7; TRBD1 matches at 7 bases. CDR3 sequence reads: CASSWTGSEQYF. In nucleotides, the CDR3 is TGTGCCAGCAGCTGGACAGGCAGCGAGCAGTACTTC.